The clone carrying this TCR beta chain was observed at least ten times. Its antigen remains unidentified. This sample is drawn from a study of neurological immune-mediated disorders. Notes on the study in general: The greatest degree of TCR clonal expansion was observed in HTLV-1-associated myelopathy, with the lowest in multiple sclerosis, below that of healthy controls. No sharing of CDR3 amino acid sequences was observed among expanded clones across subjects, suggesting private repertoires in all groups.

TCRdb recomputed calls from the 5' RACE reads with MiXCR, one row per CDR3 protein. The table shows 20,000 to 30,000 distinct CDR3 sequences, with roughly an eighth occurring only once. The unsorted libraries had their origin in 2 million PBMCs stored at -80 C. CDR3 length: 12 residues. Germline CDR1 reads MNHEY; CDR2 reads SMNVEV (reference sequence). V gave up 0 bases and J gave up 7 bases, with 3 bases separating them. This clonotype originated in a middle-aged woman with HTLV-1-associated myelopathy (HAM/TSP). The V and J genes are TRBV27 and TRBJ2-2; no clear D. The material sequenced was PBMCs. CDR3 in DNA: TGTGCCAGCAGTTTATCCGGCGGGGAGCTGTTTTTT. It yields the protein CASSLSGGELFF.